The present T cell receptor (beta chain) was sequenced within a study of beta chain features in type 1 diabetes. Study-level background: Patients and healthy donors were similar in age, gender and cell yields. Whole-study findings and limits: Reduced insertions and increased deletions marked VDJ junctions in type 1 diabetes patients. An over-representation of cells with high TCR expression could result from cDNA sequencing.

Since all of the isolated RNA was reverse transcribed, expressed TCRB transcripts were what got sequenced. Profiled with immunoSEQ multiplex PCR; TCRdb holds only in-frame clones, not every one. The data contain about 230,000 clones, over 8.5% of them singletons. With respect to this clone: Its matching antigen is unknown.

Germline V CDR1 and CDR2: MDHEN, SYDVKM. V was cut by 5 bases and J by 3 bases, with 11 bases left in between. The CDR3 has 14 residues. Sequenced input: naive CD4+ T cells from blood. This chain connects TRBV28 to TRBJ1-3, with D hard to call. This TCR was recovered from a woman between 18 and 30 years old in good health. CDR3 nucleotides: TGTGCCAGCAGTCTCCCCGGAGGTGGAAACACCATATATTTT. Protein sequence: CASSLPGGGNTIYF.